Below, 18 T cell receptor beta chains from the same sample are listed, as sequenced in a study of CD8 T cells in Susac syndrome. RNA, at about 0.45 to 1 ug, was reverse transcribed with random hexamers. Using its own MiXCR run on the immunoSEQ multiplex PCR reads, TCRdb lists one record per CDR3 protein. Of fewer than 200,000 distinct CDR3 sequences detected, approximately 94% appear once; the ten largest clones hold 0.1%. Sequencing used CD4+ T cells from PBMCs. These receptor sequences come from a human donor in good health.

The chain recombines TRBV29-1 with TRBJ2-6; D unresolved. Germline CDR1 SQVTM, CDR2 ANQGSEA. Deletions cut 2 bases from V and 4 bases from J, with 6 bases between. This CDR3 has 13 residues. In nucleotides, the CDR3 is TGCAGCGTTGAATTCTCCGGGGCCAACGTCCTGACTTTC. Amino acids: CSVEFSGANVLTF. The complete variable domain, with remaining parts taken from reference TRBV29-1 and TRBJ2-6, reads SAVISQKPSRDICQRGTSLTIQCQVDSQVTMMFWYRQQPGQSLTLIATANQGSEATYESGFVIDKFPISRPNLTFSTLTVSNMSPEDSSIYLCSVEFSGANVLTFGAGSRLTVL.

V is TRBV7-2 and J is TRBJ2-3; no definite D call. V was cut by 2 bases and J by 4 bases, with 10 bases left in between. The CDR3 runs 14 residues. CDR1 and CDR2 (germline): SGHTA, FQGNSA. DNA of the CDR3: TGTGCCAGCAGCTTAAGGACGTCTTCAGATACGCAGTATTTT. It encodes CASSLRTSSDTQYF.

In its sample, this clonotype was seen once. The chain links TRBV28 to TRBJ2-1; D is uncertain. CDR3 length: 13 residues. Trimming shortened V by 2 bases and J by 8 bases, and 10 bases separated the two germline ends. The V gene's germline CDR1 is MDHEN and CDR2 SYDVKM. The CDR3 DNA is TGTGCCAGCAGTTTAGGTCGCAACCATGAGCAGTTCTTC. Translated: CASSLGRNHEQFF.

The rearrangement joins TRBV28 to TRBJ2-1; D is ambiguous. With 6 bases removed from V and 0 bases from J, the gap between germline ends came to 12 bases. Germline CDR1 MDHEN, CDR2 SYDVKM. The CDR3 consists of 15 residues. Written as DNA, the CDR3 is TGTGCCAGCAGGGCTACCAACCCCTCCTACAATGAGCAGTTCTTC. It translates to CASRATNPSYNEQFF.

CDR3 protein: CSVVGTRFETQYF. CDR3 bases: TGCAGCGTTGTCGGGACTAGGTTCGAGACCCAGTACTTC. The V and J genes are TRBV29-1 and TRBJ2-5; 8 bases map to TRBD2. V lost 4 bases to trimming and J lost 5 bases; unmatched junction nucleotides: 6. Germline V gives CDR1 SQVTM, CDR2 ANQGSEA. There are 13 residues in the CDR3.

The chain recombines TRBV29-1 with TRBJ2-7; D possibly uses TRBD1 or TRBD2 (5 bases each). This CDR3 is 14 amino acids long. CDR1 and CDR2 (germline): SQVTM, ANQGSEA. Trimming took 6 bases from V and 3 from J, leaving 18 bases between them. The CDR3 protein is CSVLIRDGLYEQYF. The CDR3 DNA reads TGCAGCGTGCTGATTCGGGACGGACTCTACGAGCAGTACTTC.

The chain recombines TRBV30 with TRBJ2-3; tentatively, D is TRBD2 (6 bases). The ends were cut back, 8 bases at V and 5 bases at J, with 20 bases in the middle. The CDR3 totals 14 residues. The germline gives CDR1 GTSNPN, CDR2 SVGIG (reference sequence). This CDR3 is CATLGRGLRDTQYF. CDR3 coding DNA: TGTGCCACTTTAGGCCGGGGGTTAAGAGATACGCAGTATTTT. Full variable domain (remainder filled in from reference TRBV30 and TRBJ2-3): SQTIHQWPATLVQPVGSPLSLECTVEGTSNPNLYWYRQAAGRGLQLLFYSVGIGQISSEVPQNLSASRPQDRQFILSSKKLLLSDSGFYLCATLGRGLRDTQYFGPGTRLTVL.

This sequence joins TRBV29-1 and TRBJ1-3; a possible D gene is TRBD1 (5 bases). V shed 4 bases and J shed 4 bases, with 11 bases lying between them. Per the germline V gene, CDR1 is SQVTM and CDR2 is ANQGSEA. This CDR3 is 13 amino acids long. CDR3 protein: CSVVPGTGNTIYF. The CDR3 region has the DNA TGCAGCGTTGTGCCGGGGACGGGAAACACCATATATTTT.

The chain links TRBV28 to TRBJ2-7; D might be TRBD1 (7 bases). CDR1 MDHEN and CDR2 SYDVKM come from the germline V gene. The V end was cut by 3 bases, the J end by 2 bases, with 8 bases between. The CDR3 has 13 residues. CDR3 DNA: TGTGCCAGCAGTTTCAGGGGGGCCTACGAGCAGTACTTC. This encodes CASSFRGAYEQYF.

The genes are TRBV27 and TRBJ2-1, with D perhaps TRBD1 (6 bases). Looked up from germline, CDR1 is MNHEY and CDR2 is SMNVEV (reference sequence). Trimming took off 8 bases at V and 3 bases at J, with 17 bases between the two ends. This CDR3 has 15 residues. CDR3 bases: TGTGCCAGCCAAAAGTCACAGGGTATCTACAATGAGCAGTTCTTC. It codes for CASQKSQGIYNEQFF.

This rearrangement joins TRBV27 to TRBJ2-5; D is possibly TRBD2 (6 bases). V was clipped by 3 bases and J by 5 bases, with 13 bases between them. The CDR3 runs 14 residues. The germline V gene encodes CDR1 MNHEY and CDR2 SMNVEV (reference sequence). Here the CDR3 reads CASSFAGLGETQYF. The CDR3 nucleotides are TGTGCCAGCAGTTTTGCGGGATTAGGGGAGACCCAGTACTTC.

This chain connects TRBV2 to TRBJ1-5; D not resolved. CDR1 SNHLY and CDR2 FYNNEI come from the germline V gene. This CDR3 contains 15 residues. V lost 6 bases and J 1 base, leaving 13 bases between the germline ends. This CDR3 is CASRNGEASNQPQHF. The CDR3 nucleotides read TGTGCCAGCAGAAATGGGGAAGCAAGCAATCAGCCCCAGCATTTT.

This rearrangement joins TRBV30 to TRBJ2-7; possible D gene TRBD2, 6 bases. CDR3 length equals 14 residues. Germline CDR1 is GTSNPN and CDR2 is SVGIG (reference sequence). The V gene lost 0 bases and the J gene lost 2 bases, with 11 bases spanning the gap. The CDR3 loop is CAWSVRRDTYEQYF. In nucleotides, the CDR3 is TGTGCCTGGAGTGTACGGAGGGATACCTACGAGCAGTACTTC.

The rearrangement links TRBV27 to TRBJ2-1; the D gene could be TRBD1 or TRBD2 (5 bases each). V was clipped by 4 bases and J by 0 bases, with 10 bases between them. CDR3 length: 15 residues. Per germline, CDR1 MNHEY and CDR2 SMNVEV (reference sequence). CDR3 nucleotides: TGTGCCAGCAGTTGGGGGATTCACTCCTACAATGAGCAGTTCTTC. It specifies CASSWGIHSYNEQFF.

The genes are TRBV27 and TRBJ1-1, with D possibly TRBD1 on 6 matching bases. V was shortened by 8 bases and J by 4 bases, with 14 bases between the two germline ends. CDR1 is MNHEY, CDR2 SMNVEV, per germline (reference sequence). This CDR3 is 13 amino acids long. The CDR3 nucleotides read TGTGCCAGCGTCGCCGGGGGCTCCACTGAAGCTTTCTTT. Protein: CASVAGGSTEAFF.

The rearrangement links TRBV24-1 to TRBJ2-1; unclear D gene. CDR3 size: 12 residues. Germline V gene data show CDR1 as KGHDR and CDR2 as SFDVKD. V dropped 9 bases and J dropped 4 bases, with 9 bases sitting between them. The CDR3 coding sequence is TGTGCCACCTCGCGGAGTTACAATGAGCAGTTCTTC. Protein sequence: CATSRSYNEQFF.

This clonotype turned up a few times. The chain employs TRBV20-1 and TRBJ2-3, with unresolved D. This CDR3 contains 13 residues. Between the trimmed V and J ends, which lost 3 bases and 2 bases, there was a span of 9 bases. The germline V gene has CDR1 DFQATT and CDR2 SNEGSKA (reference sequence). The CDR3 bases are TGCAGTGCTAGGCCGACTTCCACAGATACGCAGTATTTT. Amino acids: CSARPTSTDTQYF.

The chain has TRBV30 and TRBJ2-2; 8 nucleotides align to TRBD1. The V gene end was trimmed by 0 bases and the J gene end by 5 bases; junction bases not matched to a gene: 5. The germline CDR1 and CDR2 sequences are GTSNPN and SVGIG (reference sequence). CDR3 length: 15 residues. The CDR3 nucleotides read TGTGCCTGGAGTGTACAGGACAGGGCGACCGGGGAGCTGTTTTTT. It yields the protein CAWSVQDRATGELFF.